The present entry profiles one T cell receptor beta chain with its context. This CDR3 comprises 14 residues. CDR1 and CDR2 from the germline V gene are LGHDT and YNNKEL (reference sequence). Trimming at V came to 3 bases and at J to 7 bases, leaving 5 bases not matched to a gene. Assay used: immunoSEQ multiplex PCR; TCRdb lists only in-frame clones, some missing. The data contain around 67,000 clones, 87% of them singletons. The data were taken from a study of blood T cell repertoires in COVID-19. Study details: Nucleic acid was either cDNA or gDNA, and it came from T cells, B-cell-depleted T cells, or PBMCs.

This sequence originates from a woman aged 80 or older with acute or convalescent COVID-19. Material for sequencing was peripheral blood. V usage is TRBV3-1 (or the pseudogene TRBV3-2) and J usage is TRBJ1-4; TRBD1 matches 7 bases. The CDR3 spells CASSQTGFGEKLFF. The CDR3 bases are TGTGCCAGCAGCCAGACAGGGTTCGGTGAAAAACTGTTTTTT.